A selection of T cell receptor beta chains follows, all from one sample in a study of human T cells and chemical hapten exposure. TCRdb re-called the RACE reads with MiXCR, one entry per CDR3 protein. Counted here are 300,000 to 450,000 distinct CDR3 sequences, approximately 5% occurring once; the ten biggest clones make up about 2.5%. The specimen was whole blood, collected in connection with sensitization to the hapten diphenylcyclopropenone (DPC). Every receptor here comes from a woman aged 50 to 60 with alopecia areata. Some clones in this sample may be carry-over from other donors' samples. CDR3s include the opening cysteine and the closing phenylalanine or tryptophan. The D gene is left open where the match is weak. Some rows mark clone size as missing; the rest say once, few, many or name a class of expanded clone.

few	TRBV27	NA	TRBJ1-6	TGTGCCAGCAGTCCTCTCCCTTTCGGGAATTCACCCCTCCACTTT	CASSPLPFGNSPLHF
NA	TRBV9	NA	TRBJ2-7	TGTGCCAGCAGCGTAGCGGAGGGAGGCTACTACGAGCAGTACTTC	CASSVAEGGYYEQYF
many	TRBV10-2	NA	TRBJ2-3	TGCGCCAGCATCCAAACAGATACGCAGTATTTT	CASIQTDTQYF
many	TRBV6-2/TRBV6-3	NA	TRBJ2-3	TGTGCCAGCACTAAGGGGGGGAGCACAGATACGCAGTATTTT	CASTKGGSTDTQYF
many	TRBV7-6	NA	TRBJ1-3	TGTGCCAGCAGCTGGGGCTTGACAGGAAGCTCTGGAAACACCATATATTTT	CASSWGLTGSSGNTIYF
many	TRBV7-6	NA	TRBJ2-2	TGTGCCAGCAGCTCGGACAACTCGAACACCGGGGAGCTGTTTTTT	CASSSDNSNTGELFF
NA	TRBV27	TRBD2	TRBJ2-1	TGTGCCAGCAGTTTCGGGACTAGCGGGGTACGAGGGCAGTTCTTC	CASSFGTSGVRGQFF
NA	TRBV9	TRBD2	TRBJ2-5	TGTGCCAGCGGTAGACTAGCGGGGTACCAAGAGACCCAGTACTTC	CASGRLAGYQETQYF
few	TRBV9	NA	TRBJ2-3	TGTGCCAGCAGCAAGGGGCAGCGCACAGATACGCAGTATTTT	CASSKGQRTDTQYF
many	TRBV6-1	NA	TRBJ1-1	TGTGCCAGCACAACTTTAGTTGACACTGAAGCTTTCTTT	CASTTLVDTEAFF
NA	TRBV6-1	TRBD2	TRBJ2-1	TGTGCCAGCTCTCCCGGGACTAGCGGGAATGAGCAGTTCTTC	CASSPGTSGNEQFF
NA	TRBV12-3/TRBV12-4	NA	TRBJ2-1	TGTGCCAGCAGCCCTCAATCGGATGGGGTGGTTGAGCAGTTCTTC	CASSPQSDGVVEQFF
many	TRBV24-1	TRBD2	TRBJ2-2	TGTGCCACCTCCGGGAGGCTGAACACCGGGGAGCTGTTTTTT	CATSGRLNTGELFF
many	TRBV6-2/TRBV6-3	TRBD1	TRBJ2-7	TGTGCCAGCAGTCCCAGCAACAGGGGTTACGAGCAGTACTTC	CASSPSNRGYEQYF
few	TRBV19	NA	TRBJ1-3	TGTGCCAGTAGTATGGGGGACACGACTTACTCTGGAAACACCATATATTTT	CASSMGDTTYSGNTIYF
many	TRBV7-9	NA	TRBJ2-7	TGCGCCAGCAGCCCCGGGACGGACTACGAGCAGTACTTC	CASSPGTDYEQYF
many	TRBV20-1	NA	TRBJ2-1	TGCAGTGCTAGATTCGGTGGTAATGAGCAGTTCTTC	CSARFGGNEQFF
NA	TRBV6-6	TRBD1	TRBJ1-2	TGTGCCAGCCGAGGGGGCCTGGACTATGGCTACACCTTC	CASRGGLDYGYTF
NA	TRBV7-2	NA	TRBJ2-3	TGTGCCAGCAGCTTAGGGTACGGCACAGATACGCAGTATTTT	CASSLGYGTDTQYF
NA	TRBV4-1	TRBD2	TRBJ2-1	TGCGCCAGCAGCCAAGGGTCTAGCGGCAGGAATGAGCAGTTCTTC	CASSQGSSGRNEQFF
NA	TRBV5-4	NA	TRBJ1-1	TGTGCCAGCAGCTTAGAGGGACGGAACCCTGGGGCTTTCTTT	CASSLEGRNPGAFF
many	TRBV29-1	NA	TRBJ2-5	TGCAGCGTTGTAGGAAACAGGGAGACCCAGTACTTC	CSVVGNRETQYF
NA	TRBV20-1	TRBD1	TRBJ1-6	TGCAGTGCTAGATCGACAGGGGAGAGGGGTTCACCCCTCCACTTT	CSARSTGERGSPLHF
many	TRBV28	TRBD1	TRBJ2-5	TGTGCCAGCAGTTTGCCGGACAGGGACCAGACCCAGTACTTC	CASSLPDRDQTQYF
many	TRBV6-6	TRBD1	TRBJ1-4	TGTGCCAGTTTGGACAGGGGGCCTCCAACTAATGAAAAACTGTTTTTT	CASLDRGPPTNEKLFF
NA	TRBV5-5	NA	TRBJ2-5	TGTGCCAGCAGCCGCTCTAGTCCCCAAGAGACCCAGTACTTC	CASSRSSPQETQYF
few	TRBV7-2	NA	TRBJ2-7	TGTGCCAGCAGCTGGGTCCGCGGAGTTGACTACGAGCAGTACTTC	CASSWVRGVDYEQYF
NA	TRBV20-1	TRBD1	TRBJ1-2	TGCAGTGCTCTACAGGGGGCGGGTAACTATGGCTACACCTTC	CSALQGAGNYGYTF
few	TRBV20-1	NA	TRBJ2-1	TGCAGTGCTACCCCCGGGGGAAATGAGCAGTTCTTC	CSATPGGNEQFF
many	TRBV5-1	NA	TRBJ1-5	TGCGCCAGCAGCTTAACGGGGAGGGTTAGTAGTGATCAGCCCCAGCATTTT	CASSLTGRVSSDQPQHF
NA	TRBV5-1	TRBD1	TRBJ1-5	TGCGCCAGCGGCCCACCGGGACAGGGGATGGAGCCCCAGCATTTT	CASGPPGQGMEPQHF
NA	TRBV5-6	NA	TRBJ1-2	TGTGCCAGCAGCTTGCGGCGGGGGCCCTATGGCTACACCTTC	CASSLRRGPYGYTF
few	TRBV11-2	NA	TRBJ2-3	TGTGCCAGCAGCTTAGATCGCAAGAATACGCAGTATTTT	CASSLDRKNTQYF
few	TRBV30	NA	TRBJ1-4	TGTGCCTGGCAACCGGGAGACGAAAAACTGTTTTTT	CAWQPGDEKLFF
NA	TRBV9	NA	TRBJ1-1	TGTGCCAGCAGCGTAGGTGGCCTCCTGAACACTGAAGCTTTCTTT	CASSVGGLLNTEAFF
NA	TRBV10-3	NA	TRBJ2-7	TGTGCCATCAATTTAGACGGAATCCGAGGCGAGCAGTACTTC	CAINLDGIRGEQYF
many	TRBV12-3/TRBV12-4	NA	TRBJ1-6	TGTGCCAGTTCCAGGTCTACCGATTCACCCCTCCACTTT	CASSRSTDSPLHF